These T cell receptor beta chains were read from a single sample in a study of T cells expressing NK-cell markers. TCRdb reprocessed the 5' RACE reads and keeps a single row for each CDR3 protein, giving no DNA. This sample's table reports some 460,000 distinct CDR3 sequences. What was sequenced was blood T cells: a sorted CD56 or NKG2C T cell subset, CD4+ or CD8+ T cells, or bulk PBMC T cells (not recorded which). The receptors originated from a woman aged 45-65 years in good health. Both conserved end residues are part of each CDR3.

>TRBJ2-5|TRBV24-1
CATSRWYQETQYF
>TRBJ2-1|TRBV20-1
CSAAVLAGGGGSEQFF
>TRBJ1-2|TRBV10-2
CASLTGDPNYGYTF
>TRBJ1-1|TRBV10-1
CASSVSGGVTEAFF
>TRBJ2-3|TRBV12-3/TRBV12-4
CASSPRTGRAGTDTQYF
>TRBJ2-1|TRBV7-2
CASTTGPHNEQFF
>TRBJ2-2|TRBV12-3/TRBV12-4
CASSYSGVATGELFF
>TRBJ2-5|TRBV5-1
CASSQPRAQETQYF
>TRBJ2-5|TRBV29-1
CSVELSTSGLETQYF
>TRBJ1-2|TRBV5-1
CASSEAGQGVFGYTF
>TRBJ2-3|TRBV6-5
CASRADHTDTQYF
>TRBJ1-2|TRBV14
CASSQDRRYGYTF
>TRBJ2-2|TRBV19
CASSQPVGTGELFF
>TRBJ2-1|TRBV11-3
CASSSNDIAFPINEQFF
>TRBJ2-1|TRBV20-1
CSAPTSFSDEQFF
>TRBJ2-1|TRBV7-8
CASSLGRGSTRLQFF
>TRBJ2-7|TRBV12-3/TRBV12-4
CASKAGLTYEQYF
>TRBJ2-5|TRBV20-1
CSASSPSGSRETQYF
>TRBJ2-3|TRBV11-1
CASSLRLAGGLTNTQYF
>TRBJ2-2|TRBV28
CASSLGLRGELFF
>TRBJ2-7|TRBV5-1
CASSGWPAHSYEQYF
>TRBJ2-2|TRBV7-9
CASSPPPAGSGELFF
>TRBJ2-7|TRBV19
CASSSRTGQGIYEQYF
>TRBJ1-4|TRBV11-2
CASSRGGLFNEKLFF
>TRBJ2-1|TRBV25-1
CASSEIASQFF
>TRBJ1-3|TRBV20-1
CSARVFQGDGNTIYF
>TRBJ2-1|TRBV12-3/TRBV12-4
CASRRLAGLHNEQFF
>TRBJ1-1|TRBV20-1
CSAPKAGSRAFF
>TRBJ2-5|TRBV4-1
CASSHAPRVREETQYF
>TRBJ2-2|TRBV7-3
CASSFSGRMNTGELFF
>TRBJ1-6|TRBV25-1
CASSAGAIYNSPLHF
>TRBJ2-5|TRBV29-1
CSVNQLVTQYF
>TRBJ2-1|TRBV5-6
CASRRLAAPNEQFF
>TRBJ2-1|TRBV7-6
CASSRGGSSYNEQFF
>TRBJ2-7|TRBV7-9
CASSLRGTGTEQYF
>TRBJ2-7|TRBV9
CASSPTPGLAGEGGPYEQYF
>TRBJ2-1|TRBV20-1
CSATAGGGRRHNEQFF
>TRBJ1-1|TRBV5-1
CASSSTPQGGNTEAFF
>TRBJ1-1|TRBV2
CASSQGYWTEAFF
>TRBJ2-3|TRBV5-1
CASSRGGQGETDTQYF
>TRBJ2-3|TRBV10-3
CAISGAAGDTQYF